This entry concerns a single TCR beta chain. Its target is not known. These data come from a study of post-analysis software for immune sequencing data. The overall study: Included among the disease courses, which were recorded for the cohort, were relapsing-remitting, secondary progressive and progressive-relapsing multiple sclerosis.

Unique-molecular-identifier-tagged TCR beta cDNA libraries were used. Yield was 450,000 to 650,000 cDNA molecules from 1 to 10 million T cells. In TCRdb, the PCR reads were re-called with MiXCR into one record per CDR3 protein. Among 800,000 to 950,000 distinct CDR3 sequences listed, approximately 53% were seen once. This CDR3 contains 15 residues. Between the trimmed V and J ends, which lost 8 bases and 6 bases, there was a span of 20 bases. Germline CDR1 is MNHNS and CDR2 is SASEGT. Study conclusions and caveats: Controls showed lower frequencies than patients for five TRBV segments, and TRBV5-6, TRBV5-1 and TRBV20-1 were among these. Significantly decreased normalized Chao1 diversity was recorded for multiple sclerosis patients relative to controls.

The sequenced sample consisted of blood. The J gene is TRBJ2-1, the V gene TRBV6-1; D tentatively reads TRBD1 or TRBD2 (6 bases each). This TCR was recovered from a girl aged 5-17 years with multiple sclerosis. As DNA, the CDR3 is TGTGCCAGCCTGACCTGGAGGGGGTTTGCCAATGAGCAGTTCTTC. It translates to CASLTWRGFANEQFF.